Below are 5 T cell receptor beta chains sequenced from a single sample in a study of T cell responses to AZD1222 COVID-19 vaccine. TCRdb's table, derived via immunoSEQ multiplex PCR, lists solely in-frame clones and lacks some. This table holds roughly 200,000 clones, around 88% found once. The input for sequencing was peripheral blood, taken on day 0 of AZD1222 vaccination. These receptors all stem from an adult in good health.

The chain employs TRBV30 and TRBJ2-1, with a tentative D call TRBD2 (5 bases). V lost 5 bases to trimming and J lost 2 bases, with 13 bases between them. CDR1 is GTSNPN and CDR2 is SVGIG in the germline V gene (reference sequence). The CDR3 has 14 residues. Here the CDR3 DNA reads TGTGCCTGGGGAACTAGTCTAGCCTACAATGAGCAGTTCTTC. Residues: CAWGTSLAYNEQFF.

This chain uses TRBV29-1 with TRBJ2-1, with a weak D call TRBD1 (6 bases). Germline assignment: CDR1 SQVTM and CDR2 ANQGSEA. The CDR3 covers 18 residues. V lost 2 bases to trimming and J lost 0 bases, with 20 bases between them. In nucleotides, the CDR3 is TGCAGCGTTGAAAACCCCCGCGACAGGCCCAGCTCCTACAATGAGCAGTTCTTC. It is translated as CSVENPRDRPSSYNEQFF.

Points on this clone: A junction boundary mismatches the germline segment, possibly from a read error. This sequence joins TRBV5-1 and TRBJ2-1; 9 positions match TRBD2. Germline V gene sequence: CDR1 SGHRS, CDR2 YFSETQ. This CDR3 has 14 residues. The DNA of the CDR3 is TGCGCCCGCAGCTGGGGCGGGGGGGGCAATGAGCAGTTCTTC. It encodes CARSWGGGGNEQFF.

Points on this clone: One end of the junction does not line up with germline, which may come from a read error. The gene calls are TRBV3-1 (or the pseudogene TRBV3-2) and TRBJ1-3, with D possibly TRBD1 on 5 matching bases. Germline loops: CDR1 LGHDT, CDR2 YNNKEL (reference sequence). This CDR3 region has 15 residues. CDR3 amino acids: CASTQTGTSGNTIYF. The CDR3, as DNA: TGTGCCAGCACCCAAACAGGTACCTCTGGAAACACCATATATTTT.

The CDR3 loop reads CASSQDPRGGFYEQYF. DNA of the CDR3: TGCGCCAGCAGCCAAGATCCGCGGGGGGGTTTCTACGAGCAGTACTTC. The chain combines TRBV4-3 with TRBJ2-7; 9 bases line up with TRBD2. The CDR3 length is 16 residues. Germline V lookup: CDR1 LGHNA, CDR2 YSLEER. Trimming at V came to 0 bases and at J to 3 bases, leaving 6 bases not matched to a gene.